The present TCR beta chain was sequenced within a study of cytomegalovirus exposure and HLA in healthy donors. Primers included in the PCR were 60 Vbeta and 13 Jbeta primers. Sequencing was performed with immunoSEQ multiplex PCR; in TCRdb, only in-frame clones are kept and a portion is missing. The sample has some 130,000 clones, around four fifths seen once. Trimming took 4 bases from V and 2 from J; bases not matched to a gene: 11. The CDR3 length is 16 residues. From germline, CDR1 is LNHDA and CDR2 SQIVND (reference sequence). The genes are TRBV19 and TRBJ2-7; TRBD1 matches 7 bases. The sequencing sample was made of PBMCs. The TCR comes from a male donor in good health and CMV-seronegative. Here the CDR3 reads CASSNGGQRITYEQYF. CDR3 nucleotides: TGTGCCAGTAGTAATGGGGGACAGCGGATTACCTACGAGCAGTACTTC.